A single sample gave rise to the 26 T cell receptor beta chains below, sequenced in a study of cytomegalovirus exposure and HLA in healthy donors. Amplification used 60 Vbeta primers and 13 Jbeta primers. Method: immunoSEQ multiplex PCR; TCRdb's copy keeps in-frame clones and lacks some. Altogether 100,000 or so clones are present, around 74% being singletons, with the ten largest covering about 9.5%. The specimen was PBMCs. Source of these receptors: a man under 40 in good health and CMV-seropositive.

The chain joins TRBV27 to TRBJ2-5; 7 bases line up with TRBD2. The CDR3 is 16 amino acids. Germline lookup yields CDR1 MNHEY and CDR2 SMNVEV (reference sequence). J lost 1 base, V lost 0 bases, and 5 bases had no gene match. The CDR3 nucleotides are TGTGCCAGCAGTTTATCGGGCGGGGGTGGCCAAGAGACCCAGTACTTC. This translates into CASSLSGGGGQETQYF.

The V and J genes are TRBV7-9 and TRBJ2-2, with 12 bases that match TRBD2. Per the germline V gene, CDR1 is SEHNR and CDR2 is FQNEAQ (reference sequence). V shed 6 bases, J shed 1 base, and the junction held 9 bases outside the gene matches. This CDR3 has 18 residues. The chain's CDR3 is CASSERWTSGENTGELFF. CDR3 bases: TGTGCCAGCAGTGAGCGGTGGACTAGCGGGGAGAACACCGGGGAGCTGTTTTTT.

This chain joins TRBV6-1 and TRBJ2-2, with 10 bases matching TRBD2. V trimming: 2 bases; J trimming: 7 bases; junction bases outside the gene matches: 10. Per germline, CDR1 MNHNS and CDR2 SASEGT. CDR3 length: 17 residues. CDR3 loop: CASSESSGGASDGELFF. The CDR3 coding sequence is TGTGCCAGCAGTGAATCCAGCGGGGGGGCGTCTGACGGGGAGCTGTTTTTT.

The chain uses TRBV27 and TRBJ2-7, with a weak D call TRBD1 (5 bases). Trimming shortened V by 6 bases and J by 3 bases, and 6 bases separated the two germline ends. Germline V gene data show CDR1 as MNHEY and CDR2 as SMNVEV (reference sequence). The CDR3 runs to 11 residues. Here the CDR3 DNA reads TGTGCCAGCAGAAGGGGCTACGAGCAGTACTTC. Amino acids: CASRRGYEQYF.

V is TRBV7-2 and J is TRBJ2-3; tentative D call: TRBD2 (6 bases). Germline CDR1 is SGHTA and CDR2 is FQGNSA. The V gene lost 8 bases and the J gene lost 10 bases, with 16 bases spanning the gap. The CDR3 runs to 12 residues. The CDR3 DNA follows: TGTGCCAGCGGAGGGTTGGGGGGTGCGCAGTATTTT. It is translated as CASGGLGGAQYF.

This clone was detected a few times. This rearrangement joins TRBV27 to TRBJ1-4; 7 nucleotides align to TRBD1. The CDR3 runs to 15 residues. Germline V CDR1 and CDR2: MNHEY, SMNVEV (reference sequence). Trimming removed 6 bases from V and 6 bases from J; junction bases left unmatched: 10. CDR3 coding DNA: TGTGCCAGCAGGCCCCGGGACAGCTATTATGAAAAACTGTTTTTT. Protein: CASRPRDSYYEKLFF. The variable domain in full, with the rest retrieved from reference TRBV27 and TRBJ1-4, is EAQVTQNPRYLITVTGKKLTVTCSQNMNHEYMSWYRQDPGLGLRQIYYSMNVEVTDKGDVPEGYKVSRKEKRNFPLILESPSPNQTSLYFCASRPRDSYYEKLFFGSGTQLSVL.

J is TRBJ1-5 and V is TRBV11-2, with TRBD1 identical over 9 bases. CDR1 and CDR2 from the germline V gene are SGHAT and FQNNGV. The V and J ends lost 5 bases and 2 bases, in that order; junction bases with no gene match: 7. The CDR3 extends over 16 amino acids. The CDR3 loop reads CASSRTGVGGNQPQHF. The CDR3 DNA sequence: TGTGCCAGCAGCAGGACAGGGGTCGGGGGCAATCAGCCCCAGCATTTT.

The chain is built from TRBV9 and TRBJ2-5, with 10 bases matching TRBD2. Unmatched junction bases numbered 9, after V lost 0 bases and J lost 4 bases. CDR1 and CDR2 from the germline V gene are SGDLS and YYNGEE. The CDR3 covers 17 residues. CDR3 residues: CASSVGASGGPGETQYF. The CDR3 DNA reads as TGTGCCAGCAGCGTAGGGGCTAGCGGGGGACCTGGAGAGACCCAGTACTTC.

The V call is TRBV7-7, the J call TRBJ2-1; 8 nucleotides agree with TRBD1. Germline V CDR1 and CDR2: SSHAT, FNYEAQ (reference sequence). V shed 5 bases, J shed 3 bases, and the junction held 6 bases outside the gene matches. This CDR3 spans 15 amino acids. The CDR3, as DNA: TGTGCCAGCAGCCTGGACAGGGCGAACTACAATGAGCAGTTCTTC. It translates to CASSLDRANYNEQFF.

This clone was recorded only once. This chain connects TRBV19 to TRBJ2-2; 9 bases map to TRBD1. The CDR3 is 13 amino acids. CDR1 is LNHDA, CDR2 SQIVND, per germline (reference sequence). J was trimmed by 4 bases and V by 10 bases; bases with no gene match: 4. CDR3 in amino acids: CATDRGTTGELFF. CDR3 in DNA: TGTGCCACGGACAGGGGAACCACCGGGGAGCTGTTTTTT.

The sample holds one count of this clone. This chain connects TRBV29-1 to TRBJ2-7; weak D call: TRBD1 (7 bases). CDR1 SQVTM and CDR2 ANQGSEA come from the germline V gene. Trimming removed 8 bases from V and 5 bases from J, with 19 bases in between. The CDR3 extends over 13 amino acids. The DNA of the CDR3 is TGCAGCTCACCTCAGGGGGGTCTAGACGAGCAGTACTTC. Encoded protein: CSSPQGGLDEQYF.

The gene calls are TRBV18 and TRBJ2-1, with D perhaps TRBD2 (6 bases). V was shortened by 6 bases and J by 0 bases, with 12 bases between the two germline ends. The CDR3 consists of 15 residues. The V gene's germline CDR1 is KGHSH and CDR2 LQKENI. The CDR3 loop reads CASSPGVGSYNEQFF. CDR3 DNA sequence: TGTGCCAGCTCCCCGGGGGTAGGCTCCTACAATGAGCAGTTCTTC.

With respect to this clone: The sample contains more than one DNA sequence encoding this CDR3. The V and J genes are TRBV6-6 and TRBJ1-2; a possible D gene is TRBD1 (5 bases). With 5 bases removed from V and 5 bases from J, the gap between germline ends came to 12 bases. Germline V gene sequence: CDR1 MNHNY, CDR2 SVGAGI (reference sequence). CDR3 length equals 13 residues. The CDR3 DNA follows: TGTGCCAGCAGTCCAACAGGAGATTATGGCTACACCTTC. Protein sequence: CASSPTGDYGYTF.

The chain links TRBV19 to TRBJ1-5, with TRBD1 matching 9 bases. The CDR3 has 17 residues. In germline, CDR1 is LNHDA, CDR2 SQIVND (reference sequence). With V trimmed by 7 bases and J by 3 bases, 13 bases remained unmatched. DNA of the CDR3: TGTGCCAGTAATCGGGACAGGGACTTTGCTTACAATCAGCCCCAGCATTTT. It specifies CASNRDRDFAYNQPQHF. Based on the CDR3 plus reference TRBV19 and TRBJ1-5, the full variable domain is DGGITQSPKYLFRKEGQNVTLSCEQNLNHDAMYWYRQDPGQGLRLIYYSQIVNDFQKGDIAEGYSVSREKKESFPLTVTSAQKNPTAFYLCASNRDRDFAYNQPQHFGDGTRLSIL.

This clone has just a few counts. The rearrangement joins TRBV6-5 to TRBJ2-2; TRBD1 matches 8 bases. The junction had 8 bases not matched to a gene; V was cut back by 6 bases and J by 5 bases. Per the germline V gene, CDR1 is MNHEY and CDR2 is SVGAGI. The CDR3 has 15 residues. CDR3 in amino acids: CASSYKGQETGELFF. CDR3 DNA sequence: TGTGCCAGCAGCTACAAGGGACAGGAGACCGGGGAGCTGTTTTTT.

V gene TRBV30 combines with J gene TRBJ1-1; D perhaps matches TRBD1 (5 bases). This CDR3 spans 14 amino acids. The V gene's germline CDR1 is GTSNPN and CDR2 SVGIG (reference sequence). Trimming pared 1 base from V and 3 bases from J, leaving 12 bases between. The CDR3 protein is CAWSGPREYTEAFF. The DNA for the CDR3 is TGTGCCTGGAGTGGACCCAGGGAATACACTGAAGCTTTCTTT.

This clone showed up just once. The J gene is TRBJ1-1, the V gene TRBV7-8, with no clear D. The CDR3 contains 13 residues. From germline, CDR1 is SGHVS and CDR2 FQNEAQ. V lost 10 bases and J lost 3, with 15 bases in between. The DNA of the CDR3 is TGTGCCACTTTGGACGACGGGGACACTGAAGCTTTCTTT. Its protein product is CATLDDGDTEAFF.

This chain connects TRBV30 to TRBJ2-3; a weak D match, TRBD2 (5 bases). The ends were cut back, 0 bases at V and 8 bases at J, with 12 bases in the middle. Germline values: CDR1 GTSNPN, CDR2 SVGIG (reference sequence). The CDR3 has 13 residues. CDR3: CAWSVAAPGTQYF. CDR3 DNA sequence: TGTGCCTGGAGTGTAGCGGCACCAGGTACGCAGTATTTT.

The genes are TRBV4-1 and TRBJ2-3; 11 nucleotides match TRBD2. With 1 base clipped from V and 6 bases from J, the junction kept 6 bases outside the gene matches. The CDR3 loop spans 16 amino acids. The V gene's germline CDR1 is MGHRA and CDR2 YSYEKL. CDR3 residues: CASSQVGLAGGDTQYF. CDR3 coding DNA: TGCGCCAGCAGCCAAGTTGGACTAGCGGGTGGGGATACGCAGTATTTT.

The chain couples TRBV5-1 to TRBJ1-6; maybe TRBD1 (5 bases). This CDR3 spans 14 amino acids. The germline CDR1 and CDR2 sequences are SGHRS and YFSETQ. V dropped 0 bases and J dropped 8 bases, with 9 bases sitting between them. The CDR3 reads CASSLAGEYSPLHF. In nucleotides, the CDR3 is TGCGCCAGCAGCTTGGCGGGGGAATATTCACCCCTCCACTTT.

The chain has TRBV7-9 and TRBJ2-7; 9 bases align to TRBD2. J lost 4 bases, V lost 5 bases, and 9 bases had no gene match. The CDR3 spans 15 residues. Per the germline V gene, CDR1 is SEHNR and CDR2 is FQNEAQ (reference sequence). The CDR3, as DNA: TGTGCCAGCAGCCAGGCGGGTAGCGGGGGTTACGAGCAGTACTTC. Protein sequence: CASSQAGSGGYEQYF.

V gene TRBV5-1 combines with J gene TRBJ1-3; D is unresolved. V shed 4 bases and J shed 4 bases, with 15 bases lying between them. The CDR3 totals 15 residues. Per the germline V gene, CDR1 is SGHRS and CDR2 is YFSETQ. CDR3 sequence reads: CASSIETLSGNTIYF. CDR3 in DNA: TGCGCCAGCAGCATAGAGACACTCTCCGGAAACACCATATATTTT.

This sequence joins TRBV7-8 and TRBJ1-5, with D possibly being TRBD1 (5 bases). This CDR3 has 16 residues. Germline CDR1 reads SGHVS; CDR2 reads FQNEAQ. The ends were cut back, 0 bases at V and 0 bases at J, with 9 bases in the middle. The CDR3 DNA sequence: TGTGCCAGCAGCTTAGCATACAGGTATAGCAATCAGCCCCAGCATTTT. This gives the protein CASSLAYRYSNQPQHF.

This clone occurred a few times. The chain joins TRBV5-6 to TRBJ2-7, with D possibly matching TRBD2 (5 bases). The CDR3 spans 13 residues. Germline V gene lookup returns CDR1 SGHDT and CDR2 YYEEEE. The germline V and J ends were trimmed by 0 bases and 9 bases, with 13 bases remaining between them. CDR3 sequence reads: CASSLVGGEGQYF. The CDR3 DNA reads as TGTGCCAGCAGCTTGGTTGGAGGTGAAGGGCAGTACTTC.

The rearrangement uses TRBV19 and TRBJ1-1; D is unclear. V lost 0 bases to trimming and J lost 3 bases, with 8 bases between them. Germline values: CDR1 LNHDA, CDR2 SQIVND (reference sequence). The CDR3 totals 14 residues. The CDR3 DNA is TGTGCCAGTAGTATAGATCTCGGGGACACTGAAGCTTTCTTT. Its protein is CASSIDLGDTEAFF. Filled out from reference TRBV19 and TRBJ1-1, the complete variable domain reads DGGITQSPKYLFRKEGQNVTLSCEQNLNHDAMYWYRQDPGQGLRLIYYSQIVNDFQKGDIAEGYSVSREKKESFPLTVTSAQKNPTAFYLCASSIDLGDTEAFFGQGTRLTVV.

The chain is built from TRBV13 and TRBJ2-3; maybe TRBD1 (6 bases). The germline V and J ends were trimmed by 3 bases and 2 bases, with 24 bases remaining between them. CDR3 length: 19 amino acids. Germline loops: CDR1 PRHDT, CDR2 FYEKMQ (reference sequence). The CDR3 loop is CASSFIAPLGTRDTDTQYF. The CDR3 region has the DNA TGTGCCAGCAGCTTTATCGCTCCGCTCGGGACAAGGGACACAGATACGCAGTATTTT.